These T cell receptor beta chains were read from a single sample in a study of blood T cell repertoires in COVID-19. Sequencing was performed with immunoSEQ multiplex PCR; in TCRdb, only in-frame clones are kept and a portion is missing. The sample lists roughly 320,000 clones; around 86% were seen once. Specimen: PBMCs or T cells enriched from blood (not recorded which). Source of these receptors: a man aged 30 to 45 who had recovered from COVID-19. CDR3s leave out the opening cysteine and the closing phenylalanine or tryptophan. Fields, in order: V gene, J gene, CDR3 length, CDR3 protein.

TRBV3-1/TRBV3-2	TRBJ2-7	12	ASSPGLEYYEQY
TRBV7-9	TRBJ1-4	12	ASSLPGIGEKLF
TRBV19	TRBJ2-2	16	ASSFLRGGISNTGELF
TRBV5-1	TRBJ1-2	14	ASSREGAPSIYGYT
TRBV7-7	TRBJ2-1	15	ASSLAPGGGLYNEQF
TRBV28	TRBJ2-7	11	ASSPDSIYEQY
TRBV5-1	TRBJ2-5	10	ASSSYQETQY
TRBV9	TRBJ2-1	10	ASSVGGGPQF
TRBV7-2	TRBJ2-1	14	ASSPQGGSPHNEQF
TRBV9	TRBJ2-2	13	ASTQRGGNTGELF